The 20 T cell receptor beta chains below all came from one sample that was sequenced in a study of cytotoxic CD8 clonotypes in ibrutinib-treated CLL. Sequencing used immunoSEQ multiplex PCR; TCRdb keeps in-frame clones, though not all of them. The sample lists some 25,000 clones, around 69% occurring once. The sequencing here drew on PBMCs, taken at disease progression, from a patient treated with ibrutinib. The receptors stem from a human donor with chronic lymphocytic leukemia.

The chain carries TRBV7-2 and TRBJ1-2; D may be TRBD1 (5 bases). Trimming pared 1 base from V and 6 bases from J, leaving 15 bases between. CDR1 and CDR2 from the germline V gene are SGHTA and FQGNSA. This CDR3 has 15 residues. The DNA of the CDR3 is TGTGCCAGCAGCTTAGGCCTAGCGGCGGGGCATGGCTACACCTTC. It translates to CASSLGLAAGHGYTF.

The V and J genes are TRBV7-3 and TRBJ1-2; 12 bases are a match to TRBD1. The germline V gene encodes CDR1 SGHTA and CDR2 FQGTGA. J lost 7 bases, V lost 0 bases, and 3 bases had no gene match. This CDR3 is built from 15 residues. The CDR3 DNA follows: TGTGCCAGCAGCTTAACGGGACAGGGGGCGATTGGCTACACCTTC. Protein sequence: CASSLTGQGAIGYTF.

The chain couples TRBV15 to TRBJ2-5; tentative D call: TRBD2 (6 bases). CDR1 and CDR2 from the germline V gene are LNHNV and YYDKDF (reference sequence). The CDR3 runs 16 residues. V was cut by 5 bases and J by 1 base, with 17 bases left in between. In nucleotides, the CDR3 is TGTGCCACCAGCGCCATGAGGCGGGGTACCCAAGAGACCCAGTACTTC. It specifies CATSAMRRGTQETQYF. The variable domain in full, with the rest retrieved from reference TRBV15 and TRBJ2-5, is DAMVIQNPRYQVTQFGKPVTLSCSQTLNHNVMYWYQQKSSQAPKLLFHYYDKDFNNEADTPDNFQSRRPNTSFCFLDIRSPGLGDTAMYLCATSAMRRGTQETQYFGPGTRLLVL.

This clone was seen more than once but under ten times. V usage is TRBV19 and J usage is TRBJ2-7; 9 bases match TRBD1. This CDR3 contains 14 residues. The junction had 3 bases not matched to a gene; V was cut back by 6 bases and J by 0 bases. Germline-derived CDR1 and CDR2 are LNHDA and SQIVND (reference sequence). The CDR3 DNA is TGTGCCAGTAGCCGACAGGGGGTCTCCTACGAGCAGTACTTC. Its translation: CASSRQGVSYEQYF.

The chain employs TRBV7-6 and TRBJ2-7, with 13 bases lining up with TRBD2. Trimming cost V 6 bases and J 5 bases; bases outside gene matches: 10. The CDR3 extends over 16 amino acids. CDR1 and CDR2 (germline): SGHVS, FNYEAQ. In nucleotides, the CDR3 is TGTGCCAGCAGTCAAATAGTCGGGACTAGCGGGAACGAGCAGTACTTC. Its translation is CASSQIVGTSGNEQYF. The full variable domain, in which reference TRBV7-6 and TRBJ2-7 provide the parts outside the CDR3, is GAGVSQSPRYKVTKRGQDVALRCDPISGHVSLYWYRQALGQGPEFLTYFNYEAQQDKSGLPNDRFSAERPEGSISTLTIQRTEQRDSAMYRCASSQIVGTSGNEQYFGPGTRLTVT.

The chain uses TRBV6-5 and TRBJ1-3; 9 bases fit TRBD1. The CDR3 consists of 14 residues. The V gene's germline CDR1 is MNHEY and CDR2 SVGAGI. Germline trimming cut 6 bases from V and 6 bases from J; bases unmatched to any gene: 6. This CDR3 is CASSRGQGTNTIYF. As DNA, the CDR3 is TGTGCCAGCAGCCGGGGACAGGGAACAAACACCATATATTTT.

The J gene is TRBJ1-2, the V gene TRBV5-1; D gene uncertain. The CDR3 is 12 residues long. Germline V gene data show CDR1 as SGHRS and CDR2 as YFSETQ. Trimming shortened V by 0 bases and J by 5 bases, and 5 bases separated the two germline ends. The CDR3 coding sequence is TGCGCCAGCAGCTTGGCTGGGTATGGCTACACCTTC. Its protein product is CASSLAGYGYTF.

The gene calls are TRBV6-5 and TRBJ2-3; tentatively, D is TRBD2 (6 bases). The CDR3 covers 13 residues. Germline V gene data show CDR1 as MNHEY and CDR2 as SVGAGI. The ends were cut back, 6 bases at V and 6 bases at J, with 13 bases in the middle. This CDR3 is CASRGGASDTQYF. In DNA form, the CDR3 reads TGTGCCAGCAGGGGCGGGGCCTCGGATACGCAGTATTTT.

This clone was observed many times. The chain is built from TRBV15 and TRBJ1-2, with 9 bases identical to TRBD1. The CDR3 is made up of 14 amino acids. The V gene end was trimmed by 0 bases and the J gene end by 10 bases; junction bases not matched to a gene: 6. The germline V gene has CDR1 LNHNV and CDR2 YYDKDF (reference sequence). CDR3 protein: CATSREGRTGVYTF. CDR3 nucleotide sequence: TGTGCCACCAGCAGAGAGGGTAGGACAGGGGTCTACACCTTC.

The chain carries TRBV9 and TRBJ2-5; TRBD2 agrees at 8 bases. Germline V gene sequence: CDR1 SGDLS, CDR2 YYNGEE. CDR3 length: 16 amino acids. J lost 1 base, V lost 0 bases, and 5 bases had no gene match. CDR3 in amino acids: CASSVAPTSGQETQYF. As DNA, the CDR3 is TGTGCCAGCAGCGTAGCGCCAACTAGCGGCCAAGAGACCCAGTACTTC.

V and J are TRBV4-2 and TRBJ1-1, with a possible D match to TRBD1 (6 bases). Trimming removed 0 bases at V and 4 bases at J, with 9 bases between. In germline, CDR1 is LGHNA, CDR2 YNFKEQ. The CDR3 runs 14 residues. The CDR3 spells CASSQDRGITEAFF. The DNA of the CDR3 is TGTGCCAGCAGCCAAGACAGGGGAATCACTGAAGCTTTCTTT.

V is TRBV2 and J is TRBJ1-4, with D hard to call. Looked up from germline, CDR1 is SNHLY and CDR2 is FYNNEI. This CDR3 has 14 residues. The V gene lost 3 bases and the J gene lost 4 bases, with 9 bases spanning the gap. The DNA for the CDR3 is TGTGCCAGCAGTGACGACGGGGATAATGAAAAACTGTTTTTT. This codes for CASSDDGDNEKLFF.

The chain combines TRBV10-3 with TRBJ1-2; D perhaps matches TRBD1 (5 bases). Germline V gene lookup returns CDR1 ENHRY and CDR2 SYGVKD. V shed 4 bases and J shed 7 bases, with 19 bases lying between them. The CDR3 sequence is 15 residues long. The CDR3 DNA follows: TGTGCCATCAGTGCTAGGGACGGGAAAGAGGGTGGCTACACCTTC. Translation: CAISARDGKEGGYTF.

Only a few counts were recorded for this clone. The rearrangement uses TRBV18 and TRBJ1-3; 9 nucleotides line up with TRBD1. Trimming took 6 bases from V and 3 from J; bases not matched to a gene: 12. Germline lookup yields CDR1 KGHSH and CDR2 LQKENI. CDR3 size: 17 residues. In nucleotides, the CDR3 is TGTGCCAGCTCCCACACAAAACAGGGGGCTTTTGGAAACACCATATATTTT. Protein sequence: CASSHTKQGAFGNTIYF. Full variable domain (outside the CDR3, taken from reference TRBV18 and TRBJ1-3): NAGVMQNPRHLVRRRGQEARLRCSPMKGHSHVYWYRQLPEEGLKFMVYLQKENIIDESGMPKERFSAEFPKEGPSILRIQQVVRGDSAAYFCASSHTKQGAFGNTIYFGEGSWLTVV.

CDR3 coding DNA: TGTGCCAGCAGGCGCGATATAGGTGTCACCGGGGAGCTGTTTTTT. Amino acid sequence: CASRRDIGVTGELFF. This chain joins TRBV14 and TRBJ2-2; D unclear. This CDR3 region has 15 residues. Germline V gives CDR1 SGHDN, CDR2 FVKESK. Between the trimmed V and J ends, which lost 6 bases and 4 bases, there was a span of 15 bases.

CDR3 in DNA: TGCGCCAGCAAGGGGGGTTTGAACACTGAAGCTTTCTTT. Translated, it gives CASKGGLNTEAFF. The chain combines TRBV5-1 with TRBJ1-1, with a possible D match to TRBD1 (6 bases). There are 13 residues in the CDR3. The V gene lost 6 bases and the J gene lost 0 bases, with 9 bases spanning the gap. Germline V CDR1 and CDR2: SGHRS, YFSETQ. Supplemented by reference TRBV5-1 and TRBJ1-1, the full variable domain reads KAGVTQTPRYLIKTRGQQVTLSCSPISGHRSVSWYQQTPGQGLQFLFEYFSETQRNKGNFPGRFSGRQFSNSRSEMNVSTLELGDSALYLCASKGGLNTEAFFGQGTRLTVV.

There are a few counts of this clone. CDR3 loop: CASSFDSPNTEAFF. The CDR3 region has the DNA TGCGCCAGCAGCTTTGACAGCCCGAACACTGAAGCTTTCTTT. This sequence joins TRBV5-1 and TRBJ1-1; D perhaps matches TRBD1 (5 bases). Germline-derived CDR1 and CDR2 are SGHRS and YFSETQ. V lost 2 bases and J 1 base, leaving 9 bases between the germline ends. The CDR3 has 14 amino acids.

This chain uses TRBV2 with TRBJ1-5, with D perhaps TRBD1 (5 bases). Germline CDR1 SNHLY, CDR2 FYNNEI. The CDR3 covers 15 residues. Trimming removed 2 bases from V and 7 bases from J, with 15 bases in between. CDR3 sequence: CASSEWQGIIQPQHF. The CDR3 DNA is TGTGCCAGCAGTGAATGGCAGGGAATTATCCAGCCCCAGCATTTT.

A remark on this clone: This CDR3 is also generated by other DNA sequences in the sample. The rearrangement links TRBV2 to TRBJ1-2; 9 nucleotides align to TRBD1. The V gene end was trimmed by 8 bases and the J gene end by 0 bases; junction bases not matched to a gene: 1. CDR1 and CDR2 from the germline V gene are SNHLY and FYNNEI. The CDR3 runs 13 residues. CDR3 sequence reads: CASGQGTNYGYTF. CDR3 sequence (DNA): TGTGCCAGCGGACAGGGGACTAACTATGGCTACACCTTC. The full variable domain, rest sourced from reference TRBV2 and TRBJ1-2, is EPEVTQTPSHQVTQMGQEVILRCVPISNHLYFYWYRQILGQKVEFLVSFYNNEISEKSEIFDDQFSVERPDGSNFTLKIRSTKLEDSAMYFCASGQGTNYGYTFGSGTRLTVV.

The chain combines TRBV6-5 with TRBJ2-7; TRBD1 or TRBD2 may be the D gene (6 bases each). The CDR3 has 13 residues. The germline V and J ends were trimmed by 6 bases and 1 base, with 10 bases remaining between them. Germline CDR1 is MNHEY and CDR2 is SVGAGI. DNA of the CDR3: TGTGCCAGCAGGGGGGGCGGTTCCTACGAGCAGTACTTC. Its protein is CASRGGGSYEQYF.